The 4 T cell receptor beta chains in this list originate from one sample, sequenced in a study of cytomegalovirus exposure and HLA in healthy donors. Libraries were prepared by immunoSEQ multiplex PCR; TCRdb keeps only in-frame clonotypes and omits some of them. The data hold 60,000 or so clones, with roughly nine tenths observed a single time. Sequenced material: PBMCs. The origin of the receptors is a young man in good health and CMV-seronegative.

The V call is TRBV7-2, the J call TRBJ1-1; D is uncertain. Trimming removed 5 bases from V and 1 base from J, with 11 bases in between. The CDR3 has 14 residues. Germline CDR1 reads SGHTA; CDR2 reads FQGNSA. The CDR3 DNA sequence: TGTGCCAGCAGCAAACAGCCCCGGAACACTGAAGCTTTCTTT. This sequence encodes CASSKQPRNTEAFF.

V and J are TRBV4-2 and TRBJ2-1; a weak D match, TRBD2 (6 bases). The CDR3 contains 18 residues. Germline V gene lookup returns CDR1 LGHNA and CDR2 YNFKEQ. The V end lost 4 bases, the J end lost 11 bases, and 30 bases lay between the germline ends. In nucleotides, the CDR3 is TGTGCCAGCAGCCGAGATCTTGCCAGCCTGGGAGGACCACAAAAGCAGTTCTTC. It codes for CASSRDLASLGGPQKQFF.

The V call is TRBV6-5, the J call TRBJ1-2; D not certain. Trimming removed 4 bases from V and 4 bases from J, with 10 bases in between. Germline V gives CDR1 MNHEY, CDR2 SVGAGI. The CDR3 runs 13 residues. The CDR3 sequence: CASSLVSGYGYTF. The CDR3, as DNA: TGTGCCAGCAGTTTGGTTTCAGGCTATGGCTACACCTTC.

The CDR3 DNA reads as TGTGCCAGCAGTTTGGTCCTAGCGACGTCCTACAATGAGCAGTTCTTC. Translated: CASSLVLATSYNEQFF. The V gene is TRBV28, the J gene TRBJ2-1; a possible D gene is TRBD2 (6 bases). Trimming removed 3 bases at V and 1 base at J, with 13 bases between. CDR1 is MDHEN and CDR2 is SYDVKM in the germline V gene. The CDR3 contains 16 residues.